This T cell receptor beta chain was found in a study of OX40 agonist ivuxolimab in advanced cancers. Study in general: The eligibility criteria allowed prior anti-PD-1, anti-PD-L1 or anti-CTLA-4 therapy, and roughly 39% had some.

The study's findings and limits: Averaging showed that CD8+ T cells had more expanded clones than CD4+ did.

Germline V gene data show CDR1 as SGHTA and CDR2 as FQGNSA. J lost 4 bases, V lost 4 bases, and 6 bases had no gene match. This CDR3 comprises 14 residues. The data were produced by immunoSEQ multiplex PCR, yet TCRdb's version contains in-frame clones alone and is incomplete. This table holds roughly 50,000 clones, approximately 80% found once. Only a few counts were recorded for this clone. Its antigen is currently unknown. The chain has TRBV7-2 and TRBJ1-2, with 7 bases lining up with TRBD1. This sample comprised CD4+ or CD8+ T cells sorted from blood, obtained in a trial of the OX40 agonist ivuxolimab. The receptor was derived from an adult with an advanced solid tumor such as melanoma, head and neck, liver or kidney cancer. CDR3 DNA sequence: TGTGCCAGCAGCTCCCGGACAGGAATCTATGGCTACACCTTC. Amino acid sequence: CASSSRTGIYGYTF.